This entry lists 24 T cell receptor beta chains sequenced from one sample in a study of blood T cell repertoires in COVID-19. TCRdb's copy holds only in-frame clones and misses some; the assay was immunoSEQ multiplex PCR. The data hold about 73,000 clones, with roughly 89% observed a single time. The sequenced material came from peripheral blood. The receptors come from a man older than 75 with acute or convalescent COVID-19.

The chain links TRBV10-3 to TRBJ2-3; 9 positions agree with TRBD1. Germline V CDR1 and CDR2: ENHRY, SYGVKD. V trimming: 6 bases; J trimming: 4 bases; junction bases outside the gene matches: 14. This CDR3 comprises 17 residues. CDR3 in amino acids: CAIRMGVGQGSADTQYF. The DNA of the CDR3 is TGTGCCATCAGGATGGGAGTGGGACAGGGATCGGCAGATACGCAGTATTTT.

The gene calls are TRBV2 and TRBJ1-1, with TRBD1 matching over 8 bases. The germline V gene has CDR1 SNHLY and CDR2 FYNNEI. V was clipped by 4 bases and J by 6 bases; unmatched bases: 10. There are 15 residues in the CDR3. CDR3 nucleotide sequence: TGTGCCAGCAGTGCGGACAGGGTAAGGAGCGCTGAAGCTTTCTTT. Translated: CASSADRVRSAEAFF.

The chain carries TRBV11-2 and TRBJ2-3; D unresolved. Germline assignment: CDR1 SGHAT and CDR2 FQNNGV. The CDR3 extends over 12 amino acids. The germline V and J ends were trimmed by 6 bases and 5 bases, with 9 bases remaining between them. CDR3 region: CASSLALDTQYF. The CDR3 DNA reads as TGTGCCAGCAGTCTGGCTTTAGATACGCAGTATTTT.

The chain links TRBV5-1 to TRBJ2-7; D might be TRBD2 (6 bases). CDR1 and CDR2 from the germline V gene are SGHRS and YFSETQ. V lost 4 bases to trimming and J lost 2 bases, with 16 bases between them. There are 15 residues in the CDR3. The CDR3 DNA is TGCGCCAGCAGCATAGGCGGGACTTTACCCTACGAGCAGTACTTC. Translation gives CASSIGGTLPYEQYF. Full variable domain (outside the CDR3, taken from reference TRBV5-1 and TRBJ2-7): KAGVTQTPRYLIKTRGQQVTLSCSPISGHRSVSWYQQTPGQGLQFLFEYFSETQRNKGNFPGRFSGRQFSNSRSEMNVSTLELGDSALYLCASSIGGTLPYEQYFGPGTRLTVT.

The chain couples TRBV7-3 to TRBJ2-1; 13 bases are shared with TRBD2. Looked up from germline, CDR1 is SGHTA and CDR2 is FQGTGA. V trimming: 5 bases; J trimming: 9 bases; junction bases outside the gene matches: 7. The CDR3 is 15 amino acids. CDR3 protein: CASSPRTSGSGEQFF. CDR3 nucleotides: TGTGCCAGCAGCCCCCGGACTAGCGGGAGCGGTGAGCAGTTCTTC.

This clone turned up a few times. This chain uses TRBV5-4 with TRBJ2-1; 11 nucleotides match TRBD2. The germline V gene has CDR1 SGHNT and CDR2 YYREEE (reference sequence). Trimming at V came to 4 bases and at J to 4 bases, leaving 4 bases not matched to a gene. This CDR3 has 15 residues. Here the CDR3 reads CASSLTSGSYNEQFF. The CDR3, as DNA: TGTGCCAGCAGCCTTACTAGCGGGAGTTACAATGAGCAGTTCTTC.

The V call is TRBV30, the J call TRBJ1-1, with D possibly being TRBD1 (6 bases). The CDR3 contains 12 residues. In germline, CDR1 is GTSNPN, CDR2 SVGIG (reference sequence). Trimming left V 6 bases short and J 6 bases short, with 14 bases between. The CDR3 bases are TGTGCCTGTCAGGGGTTAGGCGCTGAAGCTTTCTTT. It codes for CACQGLGAEAFF.

The rearrangement uses TRBV2 and TRBJ1-1, with D perhaps matching TRBD1 (6 bases). V gave up 1 base and J gave up 6 bases, with 15 bases separating them. Germline V gene lookup returns CDR1 SNHLY and CDR2 FYNNEI. The CDR3 is 15 amino acids. This CDR3 reads CASSEGTVRGAEAFF. CDR3 bases: TGTGCCAGCAGTGAAGGGACAGTCCGGGGAGCTGAAGCTTTCTTT.

This clone was picked up one time. The V call is TRBV18, the J call TRBJ2-1, with D perhaps matching TRBD1 (6 bases). The CDR3 consists of 14 residues. Trimming took off 6 bases at V and 6 bases at J, with 15 bases between the two ends. Germline V CDR1 and CDR2: KGHSH, LQKENI. CDR3 in DNA: TGTGCCAGCTCTCACGGACAGTCGAGCAATGAGCAGTTCTTC. As protein: CASSHGQSSNEQFF.

The chain combines TRBV7-9 with TRBJ2-1, with D perhaps matching TRBD2 (5 bases). The CDR3 has 15 residues. The germline V gene has CDR1 SEHNR and CDR2 FQNEAQ (reference sequence). Trimming removed 0 bases from V and 0 bases from J, with 6 bases in between. The DNA for the CDR3 is TGTGCCAGCAGCTTAGCGGGAGCCTCCTACAATGAGCAGTTCTTC. This gives the protein CASSLAGASYNEQFF.

The genes are TRBV24-1 and TRBJ2-3; 8 bases match TRBD1. There are 16 residues in the CDR3. The germline V gene encodes CDR1 KGHDR and CDR2 SFDVKD. Trimming at V came to 4 bases and at J to 5 bases, leaving 10 bases not matched to a gene. The CDR3 DNA reads TGTGCCACCAGTGACCCCCGACAGGGGATGAGAGATACGCAGTATTTT. Its translation is CATSDPRQGMRDTQYF.

The rearrangement links TRBV4-1 to TRBJ2-4; 10 nucleotides align to TRBD1. The CDR3 consists of 20 residues. With V trimmed by 4 bases and J by 1 base, 16 bases remained unmatched. From germline, CDR1 is MGHRA and CDR2 YSYEKL. CDR3 loop: CASSPAGTGELSGAKNIQYF. The CDR3 DNA reads TGCGCCAGCAGCCCCGCGGGGACAGGGGAATTGAGTGGGGCCAAAAACATTCAGTACTTC.

The chain is built from TRBV12-3 or TRBV12-4 and TRBJ2-7, with TRBD2 matching 10 bases. The CDR3 has 13 amino acids. Losses at the gene ends were 6 bases for V and 4 bases for J; bases not matched to a gene: 3. Written as DNA, the CDR3 is TGTGCCAGCAGCTCAGCGGGGGGGTACGAGCAGTACTTC. Amino acid sequence: CASSSAGGYEQYF.

This chain links TRBV27 with TRBJ1-2, with 7 bases aligning to TRBD1. Trimming cost V 9 bases and J 8 bases; bases outside gene matches: 12. The CDR3 is made up of 13 amino acids. CDR1 is MNHEY and CDR2 is SMNVEV in the germline V gene (reference sequence). The CDR3 nucleotides are TGTGCCAGTGGAACAGGGGATGTGAGGGGCTACACCTTC. Its translation: CASGTGDVRGYTF.

The chain recombines TRBV19 with TRBJ1-5; TRBD1 might be the D (6 bases). The CDR3 contains 16 residues. CDR1 is LNHDA, CDR2 SQIVND, per germline (reference sequence). V lost 2 bases to trimming and J lost 3 bases, with 14 bases between them. The CDR3 DNA follows: TGTGCCAGTAGTATAACAGGGACGTCCTACAATCAGCCCCAGCATTTT. Protein: CASSITGTSYNQPQHF.

The table lists this clone with a count of one. The chain couples TRBV3-1 (or the pseudogene TRBV3-2) to TRBJ1-6; tentatively, D is TRBD1 (6 bases). Trimming removed 0 bases from V and 10 bases from J, with 16 bases in between. The germline V gene encodes CDR1 LGHDT and CDR2 YNNKEL (reference sequence). The CDR3 has 16 amino acids. The CDR3 nucleotides read TGTGCCAGCAGCCAAGATTCCCAGGGGCCAACCTCACCCCTCCACTTT. Amino acids: CASSQDSQGPTSPLHF.

To note about this clone: The identical CDR3 is also encoded by other nucleotide sequences in the sample. The J gene is TRBJ1-5, the V gene TRBV6-5; 10 bases agree with TRBD1. There are 14 residues in the CDR3. The junction had 5 bases not matched to a gene; V was cut back by 6 bases and J by 6 bases. Germline V lookup: CDR1 MNHEY, CDR2 SVGAGI. CDR3 protein: CASSRTGGGQPQHF. The CDR3 DNA reads TGTGCCAGCAGCCGGACAGGGGGAGGTCAGCCCCAGCATTTT.

This chain joins TRBV10-3 and TRBJ2-1; TRBD1 agrees at 8 bases. Germline CDR1 reads ENHRY; CDR2 reads SYGVKD. This CDR3 is 14 amino acids long. V trimming: 6 bases; J trimming: 7 bases; junction bases outside the gene matches: 8. This chain's CDR3 is CAISPDRGNNEQFF. The CDR3 nucleotides are TGTGCCATCAGCCCAGACAGGGGTAATAATGAGCAGTTCTTC.

The rearrangement uses TRBV19 and TRBJ1-2; D is ambiguous. This CDR3 spans 11 amino acids. The germline V gene has CDR1 LNHDA and CDR2 SQIVND (reference sequence). The germline V and J ends were trimmed by 1 base and 8 bases, with 5 bases remaining between them. The CDR3 loop reads CASSIGAGYTF. CDR3 bases: TGTGCCAGTAGTATAGGGGCCGGCTACACCTTC.

This sequence joins TRBV27 and TRBJ1-4; D call uncertain. The V gene lost 3 bases and the J gene lost 3 bases, with 11 bases spanning the gap. The CDR3 contains 15 residues. CDR1 and CDR2 (germline): MNHEY, SMNVEV (reference sequence). The DNA for the CDR3 is TGTGCCAGCAGTTTCGTCGGGAGGCCTAATGAAAAACTGTTTTTT. It yields the protein CASSFVGRPNEKLFF.

V and J are TRBV29-1 and TRBJ2-3; D is unresolved. The ends were cut back, 5 bases at V and 1 base at J, with 7 bases in the middle. The CDR3 has 12 residues. In germline, CDR1 is SQVTM, CDR2 ANQGSEA. As DNA, the CDR3 is TGCAGCGTTCTCGAGGGCACAGATACGCAGTATTTT. This codes for CSVLEGTDTQYF.

V and J are TRBV7-2 and TRBJ2-7, with 7 positions matching TRBD2. Trimming at V came to 0 bases and at J to 4 bases, leaving 9 bases not matched to a gene. The CDR3 is 16 residues long. The germline gives CDR1 SGHTA, CDR2 FQGNSA. The CDR3 region is CASSLARAGEGYEQYF. CDR3 nucleotide sequence: TGTGCCAGCAGCTTAGCGCGGGCGGGAGAGGGGTACGAGCAGTACTTC. Full variable domain (remainder filled in from reference TRBV7-2 and TRBJ2-7): GAGVSQSPSNKVTEKGKDVELRCDPISGHTALYWYRQSLGQGLEFLIYFQGNSAPDKSGLPSDRFSAERTGGSVSTLTIQRTQQEDSAVYLCASSLARAGEGYEQYFGPGTRLTVT.

The chain links TRBV11-2 to TRBJ2-5; D is undetermined. V lost 3 bases and J lost 5, with 4 bases in between. CDR1 and CDR2 from the germline V gene are SGHAT and FQNNGV. The CDR3 has 11 residues. The CDR3, as DNA: TGTGCCAGCAGCTTGGAGGAGACCCAGTACTTC. This sequence encodes CASSLEETQYF.

The chain is built from TRBV6-1 and TRBJ2-3, with D hard to call. Germline V lookup: CDR1 MNHNS, CDR2 SASEGT. The V and J ends lost 2 bases and 0 bases respectively, with 12 bases between them. The CDR3 consists of 16 residues. The CDR3 sequence: CASSESQAISTDTQYF. The DNA for the CDR3 is TGTGCCAGCAGTGAATCGCAGGCTATCAGCACAGATACGCAGTATTTT.